Listed here is a single T cell receptor (beta chain). Its cognate antigen is unknown. CDR1 is SGHVS, CDR2 FQNEAQ, per germline. The length of the CDR3 is 18 residues. The V gene lost 5 bases and the J gene lost 5 bases, with 27 bases spanning the gap. The data were obtained in a study of cytomegalovirus exposure and HLA in healthy donors. Study-level results: Rare sequences made up most TCRs, while some public TCRs were found in many donors.

The donors were part of the validation cohort, which consisted of roughly 120 subjects and was separate from the first cohort of 666 subjects. The assay was immunoSEQ multiplex PCR, and TCRdb's table has in-frame clones only and misses some. The sample gives around 80,000 clones, roughly 96% of which show up once; roughly 1.3% is in the top ten. The sequence was collected from a woman under 30 in good health and CMV-seronegative. The chain has TRBV7-8 and TRBJ1-2, with D perhaps TRBD1 (6 bases). The sample was PBMCs. The CDR3 nucleotides read TGTGCCAGCAGCCACGACCTCGGACAGCCACTCTTTGGTTATGGCTACACCTTC. This codes for CASSHDLGQPLFGYGYTF.